The 25 T cell receptor beta chains listed next were all sequenced from one sample in a study of control samples from healthy donors and cancer patients. Using immunoSEQ multiplex PCR, the repertoire was profiled, and TCRdb retains in-frame clones only, with some absent. The sample holds 90,000 to 110,000 clones, 90% seen once. Sequencing used blood. The receptors derive from a human donor in good health. The donor label of this sample is uncertain.

The chain links TRBV20-1 to TRBJ2-5; D is perhaps TRBD1 or TRBD2 (5 bases each). The CDR3 consists of 11 residues. Trimming took off 5 bases at V and 7 bases at J, with 11 bases between the two ends. Germline V gene sequence: CDR1 DFQATT, CDR2 SNEGSKA (reference sequence). CDR3 sequence: CSAGSGGTQYF. CDR3 coding DNA: TGCAGTGCTGGCTCTGGGGGGACCCAGTACTTC.

This sequence joins TRBV5-4 and TRBJ1-2; perhaps TRBD1 as D (5 bases). Germline-derived CDR1 and CDR2 are SGHNT and YYREEE (reference sequence). The germline V and J ends were trimmed by 0 bases and 3 bases, with 9 bases remaining between them. The CDR3 covers 14 residues. This CDR3 is CASSLGGYDYGYTF. CDR3 bases: TGTGCCAGCAGCTTGGGGGGGTATGACTATGGCTACACCTTC.

This rearrangement joins TRBV3-1 (or the pseudogene TRBV3-2) to TRBJ1-6, with D hard to call. The length of the CDR3 is 15 residues. Germline V gene data show CDR1 as LGHDT and CDR2 as YNNKEL (reference sequence). Trimming shortened V by 2 bases and J by 9 bases, and 14 bases separated the two germline ends. CDR3 sequence: CASSQIPGGGSPLHF. CDR3 bases: TGTGCCAGCAGCCAAATACCGGGAGGAGGTTCACCCCTCCACTTT.

The rearrangement uses TRBV10-1 and TRBJ2-7; no clear D gene. Germline CDR1 reads WNHNN; CDR2 reads SYGVQD (reference sequence). V lost 2 bases and J 1 base, leaving 9 bases between the germline ends. The CDR3 is 14 residues long. Written as DNA, the CDR3 is TGCGCCAGCAGTGAGAGAGGCCGTTCCTACGAGCAGTACTTC. Its protein is CASSERGRSYEQYF.

This clone has only one observation. This rearrangement joins TRBV6-6 to TRBJ2-1; 8 bases match TRBD1. V was clipped by 2 bases and J by 6 bases; unmatched bases: 9. Germline lookup yields CDR1 MNHNY and CDR2 SVGAGI (reference sequence). The CDR3 loop spans 16 amino acids. CDR3 nucleotides: TGTGCCAGCAGTTACACCCCATCAGACAGGGGCAATGAGCAGTTCTTC. Translated, it gives CASSYTPSDRGNEQFF.

The chain recombines TRBV19 with TRBJ1-1, with a tentative D call TRBD1 (6 bases). Trimming took off 8 bases at V and 1 base at J, with 17 bases between the two ends. CDR3 length equals 15 residues. Germline loops: CDR1 LNHDA, CDR2 SQIVND (reference sequence). The CDR3 loop reads CASELRGRGNTEAFF. Written as DNA, the CDR3 is TGTGCCAGTGAATTGAGGGGCAGGGGGAACACTGAAGCTTTCTTT.

This chain links TRBV9 with TRBJ1-1; 7 positions match TRBD1. Germline V CDR1 and CDR2: SGDLS, YYNGEE. The CDR3 totals 15 residues. J was trimmed by 4 bases and V by 3 bases; bases with no gene match: 9. CDR3 in amino acids: CASSDRGAGGTEAFF. The CDR3 nucleotides are TGTGCCAGCAGCGACAGGGGAGCTGGTGGCACTGAAGCTTTCTTT.

The chain has TRBV18 and TRBJ1-2; no clear D. Trimming removed 2 bases from V and 5 bases from J, with 9 bases in between. CDR3 size: 13 residues. Germline lookup yields CDR1 KGHSH and CDR2 LQKENI. The CDR3 loop is CASSPVSGYGYTF. CDR3 in DNA: TGTGCCAGCTCACCAGTGTCGGGTTATGGCTACACCTTC.

The chain carries TRBV18 and TRBJ1-4, with 10 nucleotides matching TRBD1. Germline CDR1 is KGHSH and CDR2 is LQKENI. V trimming: 3 bases; J trimming: 7 bases; junction bases outside the gene matches: 2. The CDR3 is made up of 14 amino acids. CDR3 nucleotides: TGTGCCAGCTCACCCGGGACAGGGGCTGAAAAACTGTTTTTT. Translated: CASSPGTGAEKLFF.

V gene TRBV6-4 combines with J gene TRBJ1-2, with 7 bases fitting TRBD1. Germline loops: CDR1 MRHNA, CDR2 SNTAGT. This CDR3 region has 17 residues. The V gene end was trimmed by 3 bases and the J gene end by 3 bases; junction bases not matched to a gene: 13. As DNA, the CDR3 is TGTGCCAGCAGTGAATCTCCCGACAGGGTTGGAGACTATGGCTACACCTTC. This sequence encodes CASSESPDRVGDYGYTF.

The chain uses TRBV6-5 and TRBJ1-6, with D possibly TRBD1 on 6 matching bases. V was shortened by 7 bases and J by 5 bases, with 15 bases between the two germline ends. The CDR3 contains 15 residues. Germline CDR1 and CDR2: MNHEY and SVGAGI. CDR3 sequence (DNA): TGTGCCAGCAACCTTCGTGGGGGGCATAATTCACCCCTCCACTTT. It translates to CASNLRGGHNSPLHF.

The gene calls are TRBV30 and TRBJ1-1, with TRBD1 as a possible D gene (5 bases). Germline V CDR1 and CDR2: GTSNPN, SVGIG (reference sequence). V was trimmed by 1 base and J by 4 bases, leaving 10 bases between them. The CDR3 totals 13 residues. CDR3 region: CAWSAGRGTEAFF. The CDR3 coding sequence is TGTGCCTGGAGTGCAGGGAGGGGCACTGAAGCTTTCTTT.

In its sample, this clone was seen once. The J gene is TRBJ1-5, the V gene TRBV6-1, with D perhaps TRBD1 (5 bases). The CDR3 has 15 amino acids. V was trimmed by 3 bases and J by 0 bases, leaving 9 bases between them. The germline V gene has CDR1 MNHNS and CDR2 SASEGT. CDR3 in amino acids: CASSERTNSNQPQHF. DNA of the CDR3: TGTGCCAGCAGTGAGAGGACAAATAGCAATCAGCCCCAGCATTTT.

The V gene is TRBV5-1, the J gene TRBJ2-7, with D tentatively TRBD1 (5 bases). V was shortened by 4 bases and J by 3 bases, with 8 bases between the two germline ends. Germline CDR1 SGHRS, CDR2 YFSETQ. The CDR3 has 12 residues. CDR3 in DNA: TGCGCCAGCAGCCCCGGACACTACGAGCAGTACTTC. Residues: CASSPGHYEQYF. Combining the CDR3 with reference TRBV5-1 and TRBJ2-7 gives the whole variable domain KAGVTQTPRYLIKTRGQQVTLSCSPISGHRSVSWYQQTPGQGLQFLFEYFSETQRNKGNFPGRFSGRQFSNSRSEMNVSTLELGDSALYLCASSPGHYEQYFGPGTRLTVT.

V is TRBV30 and J is TRBJ1-2, with D hard to call. This CDR3 has 14 amino acids. The germline V gene has CDR1 GTSNPN and CDR2 SVGIG (reference sequence). Between the trimmed V and J ends, which lost 0 bases and 3 bases, there was a span of 11 bases. CDR3 sequence (DNA): TGTGCCTGGAGTGTCAGTCCAATGGACTATGGCTACACCTTC. Protein product: CAWSVSPMDYGYTF.

The J gene is TRBJ2-5, the V gene TRBV30; no reliable D call. The CDR3 consists of 15 residues. V was trimmed by 2 bases and J by 5 bases, leaving 18 bases between them. Germline CDR1 reads GTSNPN; CDR2 reads SVGIG (reference sequence). The CDR3, as DNA: TGTGCCTGGAGTAACACCGGGTCTCCAGTGGAGACCCAGTACTTC. Amino acid sequence: CAWSNTGSPVETQYF.

The chain has TRBV28 and TRBJ1-6; TRBD1 matches 7 bases. This CDR3 has 16 residues. The germline gives CDR1 MDHEN, CDR2 SYDVKM. V dropped 5 bases and J dropped 4; count of bases not matched to a gene: 8. The CDR3, as DNA: TGTGCCAGCAGTACCACCCGACAGGGTTATAATTCACCCCTCCACTTT. As protein: CASSTTRQGYNSPLHF.

This clone was observed a few times. This chain uses TRBV5-6 with TRBJ1-2; D possibly corresponds to TRBD1 (5 bases). With 4 bases removed from V and 8 bases from J, the gap between germline ends came to 18 bases. Germline V CDR1 and CDR2: SGHDT, YYEEEE. The CDR3 is 14 residues long. Here the CDR3 DNA reads TGTGCCAGCAGCCTACTAGGGGTCGAAGGAGGCTACACCTTC. This sequence encodes CASSLLGVEGGYTF.

The chain couples TRBV2 to TRBJ1-1; D might be TRBD1 (5 bases). Trimming stripped 5 bases from V and 5 bases from J, with 15 bases between. The CDR3 extends over 14 amino acids. Germline lookup yields CDR1 SNHLY and CDR2 FYNNEI. DNA for the CDR3: TGTGCCAGCAGTCAAGACAGAGTGGGAACTGAAGCTTTCTTT. Protein product: CASSQDRVGTEAFF.

V is TRBV10-3 and J is TRBJ2-2, with no clear D. The CDR3 is 16 residues long. The germline V gene has CDR1 ENHRY and CDR2 SYGVKD. V lost 3 bases and J lost 7, with 18 bases in between. The CDR3 region has the DNA TGTGCCATCAGTGATCTTTGGGGAACGGCCGACGGGGAGCTGTTTTTT. Protein: CAISDLWGTADGELFF.

J is TRBJ2-5 and V is TRBV18; no firm D call. The ends were cut back, 0 bases at V and 5 bases at J, with 10 bases in the middle. The CDR3 is 14 residues long. Germline V gives CDR1 KGHSH, CDR2 LQKENI. CDR3 sequence reads: CASSPPSHGETQYF. The CDR3 nucleotides are TGTGCCAGCTCACCACCGTCGCATGGGGAGACCCAGTACTTC.

This chain uses TRBV6-5 with TRBJ1-1; D call uncertain. The CDR3 has 13 residues. Looked up from germline, CDR1 is MNHEY and CDR2 is SVGAGI. Trimming removed 7 bases at V and 1 base at J, with 10 bases between. The CDR3 spells CASTGLRNTEAFF. The DNA of the CDR3 is TGTGCCAGCACCGGACTCAGGAACACTGAAGCTTTCTTT.

This sequence joins TRBV2 and TRBJ1-6; D remains ambiguous. Germline V gene sequence: CDR1 SNHLY, CDR2 FYNNEI. The V end lost 6 bases, the J end lost 6 bases, and 15 bases lay between the germline ends. The CDR3 spans 15 residues. DNA for the CDR3: TGTGCCAGCAGGTTAGGACTGCCTGGTAATTCACCCCTCCACTTT. Its translation is CASRLGLPGNSPLHF. The whole variable domain, filled in from reference TRBV2 and TRBJ1-6, reads EPEVTQTPSHQVTQMGQEVILRCVPISNHLYFYWYRQILGQKVEFLVSFYNNEISEKSEIFDDQFSVERPDGSNFTLKIRSTKLEDSAMYFCASRLGLPGNSPLHFGNGTRLTVT.

The gene calls are TRBV25-1 and TRBJ1-1, with D maybe TRBD1 (5 bases). Germline V gene data show CDR1 as MGHDK and CDR2 as SYGVNS. The CDR3 spans 13 residues. V was cut by 6 bases and J by 6 bases, with 14 bases left in between. CDR3 nucleotides: TGTGCCAGCAGGGGCAGGGAATTGTCTGAAGCTTTCTTT. The encoded protein is CASRGRELSEAFF.

J is TRBJ1-1 and V is TRBV6-5; D is unclear. Trimming took 8 bases from V and 0 from J, leaving 7 bases between them. CDR1 MNHEY and CDR2 SVGAGI come from the germline V gene. This CDR3 has 12 residues. The chain's CDR3 is CASWRLNTEAFF. The CDR3, as DNA: TGTGCCAGCTGGCGGCTGAACACTGAAGCTTTCTTT.